One and the same sample provided the 5 T cell receptor beta chains below, sequenced in a study of early T cells in non-severe SARS-CoV-2 infection. TCRdb analysed the 5' RACE reads with MiXCR anew, one entry per CDR3 protein. The table shows some 40,000 distinct CDR3 sequences, with 5.3% occurring only once. The sequenced sample was whole blood. Receptors were obtained from an adult who was a healthcare worker with PCR-confirmed SARS-CoV-2 infection or an uninfected control (not recorded which).

V is TRBV10-3 and J is TRBJ2-4; 9 bases agree with TRBD1. Trimming removed 3 bases from V and 1 base from J; junction bases left unmatched: 16. Germline CDR1 and CDR2: ENHRY and SYGVKD. The CDR3 loop spans 20 amino acids. The CDR3 DNA sequence: TGTGCCATCAGTGAACAACAGGGGGCGCCTGGGTCTACGGCCAAAAACATTCAGTACTTC. Residues: CAISEQQGAPGSTAKNIQYF.

This clonotype was seen more than once but under ten times. The chain combines TRBV12-5 with TRBJ2-5; D gene uncertain. Germline values: CDR1 LGHNT, CDR2 FRNRAP. Trimming pared 0 bases from V and 6 bases from J, leaving 14 bases between. CDR3 length equals 15 residues. The CDR3 nucleotides are TGTGCTAGTGGTTTGGTACCAGCCCTAGGGCAGACCCAGTACTTC. Its protein product is CASGLVPALGQTQYF.

There are many counts of this clonotype. V is TRBV7-8 and J is TRBJ2-2; maybe TRBD2 (6 bases). Germline assignment: CDR1 SGHVS and CDR2 FQNEAQ. With 6 bases removed from V and 0 bases from J, the gap between germline ends came to 14 bases. This CDR3 comprises 16 residues. Written as DNA, the CDR3 is TGTGCCAGCAGGGCAACACTAGCCGCGAACACCGGGGAGCTGTTTTTT. Translation gives CASRATLAANTGELFF.

This clonotype has only a few counts. Here the CDR3 DNA reads TGTGCCAGCAGTTTTTCTAGCGGCTACGAGCAGTACTTC. Translation gives CASSFSSGYEQYF. The rearrangement joins TRBV12-3 or TRBV12-4 to TRBJ2-7, with 7 positions matching TRBD2. The CDR3 is 13 residues long. The J segment lost 3 bases and the V segment lost 3 bases, leaving 2 bases of the junction unmatched.

The rearrangement links TRBV27 to TRBJ2-2; perhaps TRBD2 as D (5 bases). The CDR3 consists of 15 residues. Germline CDR1 is MNHEY and CDR2 is SMNVEV (reference sequence). The germline V and J ends were trimmed by 5 bases and 4 bases, with 14 bases remaining between them. In DNA form, the CDR3 reads TGTGCCAGCAGTAGGTTTCGGGGAAGCACCGGGGAGCTGTTTTTT. Amino acids: CASSRFRGSTGELFF.